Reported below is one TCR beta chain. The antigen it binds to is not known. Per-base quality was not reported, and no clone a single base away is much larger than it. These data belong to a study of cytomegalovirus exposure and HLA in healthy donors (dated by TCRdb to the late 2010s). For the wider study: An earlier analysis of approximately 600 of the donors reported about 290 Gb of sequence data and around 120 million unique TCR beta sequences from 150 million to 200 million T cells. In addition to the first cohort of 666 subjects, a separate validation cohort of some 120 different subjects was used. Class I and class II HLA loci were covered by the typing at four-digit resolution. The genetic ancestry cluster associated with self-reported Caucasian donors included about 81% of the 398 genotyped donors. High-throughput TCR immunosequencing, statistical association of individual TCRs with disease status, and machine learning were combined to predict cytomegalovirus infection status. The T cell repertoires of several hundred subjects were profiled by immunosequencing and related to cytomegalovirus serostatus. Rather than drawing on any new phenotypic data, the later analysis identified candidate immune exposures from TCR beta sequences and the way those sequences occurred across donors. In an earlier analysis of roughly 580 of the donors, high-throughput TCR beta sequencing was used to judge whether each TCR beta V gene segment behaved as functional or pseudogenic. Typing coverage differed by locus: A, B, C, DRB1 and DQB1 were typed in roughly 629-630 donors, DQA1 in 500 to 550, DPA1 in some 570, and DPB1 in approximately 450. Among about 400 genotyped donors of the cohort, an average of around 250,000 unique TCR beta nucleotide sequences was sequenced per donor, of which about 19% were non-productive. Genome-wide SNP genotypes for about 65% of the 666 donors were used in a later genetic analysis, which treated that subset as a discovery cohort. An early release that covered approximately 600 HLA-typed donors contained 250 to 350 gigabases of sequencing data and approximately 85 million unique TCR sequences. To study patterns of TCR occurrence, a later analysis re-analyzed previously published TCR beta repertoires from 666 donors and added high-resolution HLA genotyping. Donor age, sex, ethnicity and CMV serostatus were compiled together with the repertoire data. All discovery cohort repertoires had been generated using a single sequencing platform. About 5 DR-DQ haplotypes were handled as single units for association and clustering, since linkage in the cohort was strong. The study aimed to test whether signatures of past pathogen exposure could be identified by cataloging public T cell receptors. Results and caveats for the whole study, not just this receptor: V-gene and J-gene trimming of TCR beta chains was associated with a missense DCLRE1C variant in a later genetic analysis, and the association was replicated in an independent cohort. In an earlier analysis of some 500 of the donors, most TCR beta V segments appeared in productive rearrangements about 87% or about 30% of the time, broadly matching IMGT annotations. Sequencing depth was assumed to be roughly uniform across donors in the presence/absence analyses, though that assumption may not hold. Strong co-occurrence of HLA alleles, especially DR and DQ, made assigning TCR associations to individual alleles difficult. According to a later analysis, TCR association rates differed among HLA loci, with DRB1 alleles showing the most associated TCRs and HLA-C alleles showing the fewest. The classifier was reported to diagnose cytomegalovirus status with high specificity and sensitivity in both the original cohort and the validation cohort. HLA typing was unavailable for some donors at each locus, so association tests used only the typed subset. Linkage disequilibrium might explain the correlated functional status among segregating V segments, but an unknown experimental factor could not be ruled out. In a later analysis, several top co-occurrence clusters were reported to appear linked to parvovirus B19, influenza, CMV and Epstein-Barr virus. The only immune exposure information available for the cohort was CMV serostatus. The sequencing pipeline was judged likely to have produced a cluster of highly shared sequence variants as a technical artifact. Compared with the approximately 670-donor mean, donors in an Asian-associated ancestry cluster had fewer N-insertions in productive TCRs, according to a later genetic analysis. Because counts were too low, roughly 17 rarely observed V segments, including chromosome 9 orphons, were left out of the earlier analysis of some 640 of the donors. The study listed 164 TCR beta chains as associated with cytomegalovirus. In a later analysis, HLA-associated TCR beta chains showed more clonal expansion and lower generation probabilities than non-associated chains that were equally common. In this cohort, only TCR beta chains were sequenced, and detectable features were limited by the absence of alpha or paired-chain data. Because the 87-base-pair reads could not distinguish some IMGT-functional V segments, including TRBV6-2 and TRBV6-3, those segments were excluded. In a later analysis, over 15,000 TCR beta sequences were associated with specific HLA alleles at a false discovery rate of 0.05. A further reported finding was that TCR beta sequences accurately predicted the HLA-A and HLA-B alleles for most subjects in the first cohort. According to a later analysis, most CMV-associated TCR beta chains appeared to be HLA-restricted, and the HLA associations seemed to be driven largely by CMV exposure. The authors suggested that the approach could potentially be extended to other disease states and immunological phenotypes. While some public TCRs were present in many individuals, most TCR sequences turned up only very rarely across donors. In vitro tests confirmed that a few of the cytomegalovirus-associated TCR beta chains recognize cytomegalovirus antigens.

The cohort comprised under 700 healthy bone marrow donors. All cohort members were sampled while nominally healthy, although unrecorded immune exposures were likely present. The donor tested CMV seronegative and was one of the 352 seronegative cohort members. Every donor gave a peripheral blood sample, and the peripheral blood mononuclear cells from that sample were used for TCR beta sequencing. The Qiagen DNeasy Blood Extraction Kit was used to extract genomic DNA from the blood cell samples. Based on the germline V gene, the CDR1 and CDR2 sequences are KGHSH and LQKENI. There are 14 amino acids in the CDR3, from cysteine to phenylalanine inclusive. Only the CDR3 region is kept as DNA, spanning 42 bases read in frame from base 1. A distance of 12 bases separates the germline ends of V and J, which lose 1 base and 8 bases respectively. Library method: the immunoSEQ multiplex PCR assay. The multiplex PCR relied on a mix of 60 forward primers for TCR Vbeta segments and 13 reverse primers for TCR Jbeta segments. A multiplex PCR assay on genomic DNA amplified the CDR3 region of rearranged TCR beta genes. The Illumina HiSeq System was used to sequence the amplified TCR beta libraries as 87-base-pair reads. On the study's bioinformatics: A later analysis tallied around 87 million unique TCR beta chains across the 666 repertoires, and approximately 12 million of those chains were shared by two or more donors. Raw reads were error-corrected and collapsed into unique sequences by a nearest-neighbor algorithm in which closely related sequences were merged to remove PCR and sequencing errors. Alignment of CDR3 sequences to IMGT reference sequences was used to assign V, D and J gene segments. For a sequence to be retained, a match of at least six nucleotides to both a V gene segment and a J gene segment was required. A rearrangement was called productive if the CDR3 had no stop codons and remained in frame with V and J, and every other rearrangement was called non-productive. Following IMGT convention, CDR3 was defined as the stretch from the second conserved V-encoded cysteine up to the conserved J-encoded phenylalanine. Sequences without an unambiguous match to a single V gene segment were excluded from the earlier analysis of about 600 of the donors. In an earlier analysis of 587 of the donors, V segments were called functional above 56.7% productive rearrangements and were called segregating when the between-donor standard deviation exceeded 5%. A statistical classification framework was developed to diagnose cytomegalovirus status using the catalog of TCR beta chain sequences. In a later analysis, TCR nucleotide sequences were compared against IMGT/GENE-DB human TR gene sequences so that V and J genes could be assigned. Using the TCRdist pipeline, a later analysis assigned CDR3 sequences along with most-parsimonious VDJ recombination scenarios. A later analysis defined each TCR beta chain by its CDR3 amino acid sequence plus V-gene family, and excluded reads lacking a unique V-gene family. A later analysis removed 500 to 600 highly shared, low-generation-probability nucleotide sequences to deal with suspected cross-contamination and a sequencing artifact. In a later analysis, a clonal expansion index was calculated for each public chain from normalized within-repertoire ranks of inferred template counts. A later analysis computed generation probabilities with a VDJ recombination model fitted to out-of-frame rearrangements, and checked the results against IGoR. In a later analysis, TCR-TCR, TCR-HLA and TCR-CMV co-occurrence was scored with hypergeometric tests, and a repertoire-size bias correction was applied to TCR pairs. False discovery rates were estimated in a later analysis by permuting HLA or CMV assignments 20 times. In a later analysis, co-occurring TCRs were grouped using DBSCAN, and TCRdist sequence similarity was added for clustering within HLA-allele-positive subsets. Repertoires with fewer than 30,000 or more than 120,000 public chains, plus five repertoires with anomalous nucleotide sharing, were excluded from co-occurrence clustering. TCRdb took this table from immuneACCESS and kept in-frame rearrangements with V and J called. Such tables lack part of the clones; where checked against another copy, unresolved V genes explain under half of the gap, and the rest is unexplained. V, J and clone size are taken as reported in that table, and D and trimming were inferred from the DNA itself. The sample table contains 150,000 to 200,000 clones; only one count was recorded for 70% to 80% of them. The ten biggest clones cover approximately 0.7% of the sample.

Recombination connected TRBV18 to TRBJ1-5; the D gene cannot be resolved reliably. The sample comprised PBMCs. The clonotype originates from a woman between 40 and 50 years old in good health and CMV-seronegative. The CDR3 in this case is CASSPRLSGEPQHF. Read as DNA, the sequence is TGTGCCAGCTCACCACGACTTAGTGGTGAGCCCCAGCATTTT.